This T cell receptor beta chain derives from a study of blood T cell repertoires in COVID-19. For the study at large: Researchers got acute and convalescent COVID-19 samples from the United States, Italy and Spain. Nucleic acid was either cDNA or gDNA, and it came from T cells, B-cell-depleted T cells, or PBMCs.

Germline V lookup: CDR1 MNHEY, CDR2 SMNVEV (reference sequence). CDR3 length: 13 amino acids. V was clipped by 6 bases and J by 2 bases; unmatched bases: 4. Seattle cases were enrolled at active infection and followed longitudinally. The protocol was immunoSEQ multiplex PCR, while the TCRdb copy is restricted to in-frame clones and leaves out a portion. Among about 160,000 clones listed, approximately 92% were seen once. The clonotype was recovered from a man aged 25 to 40 with COVID-19, enrolled during active disease. The V and J genes are TRBV27 and TRBJ2-7; 7 bases agree with TRBD1. Sequencing was carried out using peripheral blood. CDR3 residues: CASSPGQTYEQYF. The DNA of the CDR3 is TGTGCCAGCAGCCCGGGACAGACCTACGAGCAGTACTTC.